This T cell receptor beta chain was captured in a study of shared clonotypes between healthy human individuals. Germline V gives CDR1 SEHNR, CDR2 FQNEAQ (reference sequence). The CDR3 totals 15 residues. Trimming stripped 4 bases from V and 5 bases from J, with 15 bases between. It was CD45RO-negative cells, positively selected for CCR7, that made up naive CD8 cells, with terminally differentiated effector memory CD45RA+ cells excluded. Some clones are missing from TCRdb's copy, which holds only in-frame ones; the method was immunoSEQ multiplex PCR. The top ten hold around 1.1% of the sample, which has millions of clones, approximately 95% seen once.

The source material was naive CD8+ T cells sorted from blood. This chain joins TRBV7-9 and TRBJ2-1; the D gene could be TRBD1 or TRBD2 (5 bases each). The sequence was obtained from a man in his late teens or twenties in good health. As DNA, the CDR3 is TGTGCCAGCAGCTGGGGCTGGGACGGAGACAATGAGCAGTTCTTC. Translated, it gives CASSWGWDGDNEQFF.